This T cell receptor beta chain was identified in a study of CXCR3-negative and CXCR3-positive naive CD8 T cells. Study results and limitations: Surface CD5 matched across naive subsets, and TRB CDR3 properties served to infer TCR strength. CXCR3-expressing naive cells carried TRB CDR3s more hydrophobic than those of CXCR3-negative naive cells.

A note on this clonotype: What it recognizes is unknown.

The CDR3 has 17 amino acids. CDR1 is SEHNR and CDR2 is FQNEAQ in the germline V gene (reference sequence). 5' RACE with UMI labels generated the TRB cDNA libraries. Using the 5' RACE reads, TCRdb records one entry per CDR3 protein without DNA. The sample includes some 150,000 distinct CDR3 sequences. The chain combines TRBV7-9 with TRBJ2-5; the D call of TRBD1 rests on TCRdb alone, since no DNA is present to check it. Sample: naive CXCR3+ CD8+ T cells from blood. This sample's subset: CD45RO-CCR7+CD27+CD95- naive CD8+ T cells expressing CXCR3 (TNR3+). The receptor was derived from a human donor in good health. Some clones in this sample may be carry-over from other donors' samples. This CDR3 is CASSSTQGSGLGETQYF.